Included here is one TCR beta chain sequence, with context. These data originate in a study of identical twins. V was clipped by 2 bases and J by 4 bases, with 6 bases between them. CDR1 and CDR2 from the germline V gene are KGHSH and LQKENI. The CDR3 contains 13 residues. TCRdb ran MiXCR on the 5' RACE reads and lists one entry per CDR3 protein. The sample yields fewer than 900,000 distinct CDR3 sequences, about 20% seen once. The sample was also reused in another study, on T cells expressing NK-cell markers.

Source material: PBMCs. The rearrangement uses TRBV18 and TRBJ2-1; D gene uncertain. The clonotype was recovered from a woman aged 18-29 years in good health. The CDR3 protein is CASSPMGYNEQFF. DNA of the CDR3: TGTGCCAGCTCACCAATGGGGTACAATGAGCAGTTCTTC.